Sequencing of this T cell receptor beta chain was carried out in a study of blood T cell repertoires in COVID-19 (dated by TCRdb to 2020 to 2021). Some background on the complete study: Collaborator samples came from the United States, Italy and Spain and covered acute and convalescent phases of COVID-19. The material from the prospective study consisted of cDNA or gDNA derived from T cells, B-cell-depleted T cells, or PBMCs. Deeply sampled blood TCRbeta repertoires from subjects exposed to, actively infected with, or recovered from COVID-19 were included in the dataset. The repertoires were released in a freely available public database meant as a resource for research on the immune response to SARS-CoV-2. Samples came from the ongoing ImmuneRACE study (first 160 participants) plus 1,254 subjects from 6 global collaborators. Sample metadata almost always included a de-identified subject ID, COVID-19 status, age in years and sex. Where available, HLA class I and class II types were obtained from metadata supplied by the sample provider rather than from assay-based typing. Overall results and qualifications from the work: The amount of clinical and demographic metadata varied by source and participant and was provided uncurated.

As for this clone: What antigen it recognizes has not been identified. Within one base of it there is no much larger clone, and no base qualities were kept.

Samples from volunteer blood donors who had recovered from COVID-19 were contributed by a second Seattle source. Each collaborating institution followed its own protocols to collect whole blood in K2EDTA tubes. For TCRbeta analysis, collaborators shipped samples in one of three forms: frozen whole blood, isolated PBMCs, or DNA extracted from either of those sample types. The CDR3, from cysteine to phenylalanine, totals 13 residues. Solely the CDR3 DNA is kept, with 39 bases framed from the first base. The germline V gene (reference sequence) specifies LGHDT as CDR1 and YNNKEL as CDR2. The V and J ends are trimmed by 1 base and 5 bases, leaving 6 bases between them. The immunoSEQ Assay, a bias-controlled multiplex PCR, was used to amplify TCRbeta CDR3 regions from genomic DNA. The paper's processing steps were these. Within the assay, amplification of reference gene primers was used to estimate how many nucleated cells each sample contained. To quantify the absolute abundance of each unique TCRbeta CDR3 rearrangement, sequence reads were collapsed and filtered. For each sample, productive Simpson clonality was calculated by taking the square root of Simpson's diversity index across productive rearrangements. In its TCRdb copy, this immuneACCESS table keeps in-frame sequences only and misses some clones. Where compared with another copy, unresolved V genes explain less than half of these, and the others have no known cause. The V and J calls and clone size come from that table; D and trimming were worked out from the DNA. The sample yields some 280,000 clones; 89% were counted once. The ten largest clonotypes hold 0.94% of the sample.

The clonotype originates from a woman in her thirties or forties who had recovered from COVID-19. The sequenced material came from peripheral blood. This sequence uses TRBV3-1 (or the pseudogene TRBV3-2) and TRBJ1-5; the D gene is not confidently resolved. CDR3 reads: CASSQGTDQPQHF. The DNA sequence is given as TGTGCCAGCAGCCAAGGGACTGATCAGCCCCAGCATTTT.